These 17 T cell receptor beta chains originate from one sample sequenced in a study of blood T cell repertoires in COVID-19. Using immunoSEQ multiplex PCR, the repertoire was profiled, and TCRdb retains in-frame clones only, with some absent. Among about 140,000 clones listed, around 87% were seen once. The sample taken for sequencing was peripheral blood. These receptors all stem from a human donor in a cohort sampled during active COVID-19.

The genes are TRBV28 and TRBJ2-4, with TRBD2 matching 10 bases. The CDR3 has 15 amino acids. The junction had 1 base not matched to a gene; V was cut back by 3 bases and J by 2 bases. Germline V CDR1 and CDR2: MDHEN, SYDVKM. The CDR3 DNA is TGTGCCAGCAGTTTTAGCGGGAGGACCAAAAACATTCAGTACTTC. Residues: CASSFSGRTKNIQYF.

The gene calls are TRBV29-1 and TRBJ1-1; D may be TRBD1 (6 bases). Per the germline V gene, CDR1 is SQVTM and CDR2 is ANQGSEA. This CDR3 has 10 amino acids. Trimming removed 7 bases from V and 7 bases from J, with 10 bases in between. CDR3 amino acids: CSAGQLEAFF. The CDR3 coding sequence is TGCAGCGCTGGACAGCTTGAAGCTTTCTTT.

V is TRBV30 and J is TRBJ2-7; D perhaps matches TRBD1 (6 bases). V was shortened by 4 bases and J by 2 bases, with 15 bases between the two germline ends. In germline, CDR1 is GTSNPN, CDR2 SVGIG (reference sequence). The CDR3 sequence is 14 residues long. CDR3 in amino acids: CAWNTGHGPYEQYF. As DNA, the CDR3 is TGTGCCTGGAATACAGGGCACGGGCCCTACGAGCAGTACTTC.

This chain joins TRBV19 and TRBJ1-1; 8 bases agree with TRBD1. The V gene end was trimmed by 6 bases and the J gene end by 3 bases; junction bases not matched to a gene: 9. The CDR3 is 15 residues long. Germline loops: CDR1 LNHDA, CDR2 SQIVND (reference sequence). CDR3 sequence (DNA): TGTGCCAGTAGAAGGGACAGGCGAGGGGACACTGAAGCTTTCTTT. Amino acid sequence: CASRRDRRGDTEAFF.

Comments on this clone: Possible read error: a much larger clone is one base away. Other DNA variants within this sample encode the same CDR3. The chain recombines TRBV19 with TRBJ1-2; possible D gene TRBD1, 6 bases. The CDR3 is made up of 15 amino acids. Germline V gives CDR1 LNHDA, CDR2 SQIVND (reference sequence). The CDR3 region has the DNA TGTGCCAGTCGTGACACCCTACAGGGAGTTTATGGCTATACCTTC. This translates into CASRDTLQGVYGYTF.

This chain connects TRBV5-1 to TRBJ2-7; 9 nucleotides align to TRBD1. The CDR3 has 15 amino acids. V lost 4 bases and J lost 0; bases outside the gene matches: 5. CDR1 is SGHRS and CDR2 is YFSETQ in the germline V gene. CDR3 sequence: CASSILQGASYEQYF. CDR3 DNA sequence: TGCGCCAGCAGCATCTTACAGGGGGCCTCCTACGAGCAGTACTTC.

This rearrangement joins TRBV7-2 to TRBJ2-7; 15 nucleotides match TRBD2. CDR1 is SGHTA, CDR2 FQGNSA, per germline. V shed 3 bases and J 2 bases; nucleotides not matched to a gene: 8. This CDR3 region has 18 residues. CDR3 region: CASSFTGTSGGTTYEQYF. The CDR3 coding sequence is TGTGCCAGCAGCTTTACCGGGACTAGCGGGGGGACCACCTACGAGCAGTACTTC.

V and J are TRBV5-4 and TRBJ2-5, with a tentative D call TRBD2 (6 bases). Per germline, CDR1 SGHNT and CDR2 YYREEE (reference sequence). The CDR3 loop spans 15 amino acids. V lost 4 bases, J lost 7 bases, and 20 bases lay in between. CDR3 in amino acids: CASSTVGGFQVTQYF. As DNA, the CDR3 is TGTGCCAGCAGCACGGTTGGGGGGTTCCAGGTGACCCAGTACTTC. Variable domain in full (rest from reference TRBV5-4 and TRBJ2-5): ETGVTQSPTHLIKTRGQQVTLRCSSQSGHNTVSWYQQALGQGPQFIFQYYREEENGRGNFPPRFSGLQFPNYSSELNVNALELDDSALYLCASSTVGGFQVTQYFGPGTRLLVL.

V gene TRBV18 combines with J gene TRBJ1-4; TRBD1 is a possible D gene (6 bases). This CDR3 contains 14 residues. With 2 bases removed from V and 4 bases from J, the gap between germline ends came to 8 bases. CDR1 is KGHSH and CDR2 is LQKENI in the germline V gene. Here the CDR3 reads CASSPGTRNEKLFF. The CDR3 region has the DNA TGTGCCAGCTCACCAGGGACACGTAATGAAAAACTGTTTTTT.

The chain uses TRBV2 and TRBJ1-2; D is possibly TRBD1 (5 bases). V was pared by 5 bases and J by 7 bases, with 11 bases between. Germline-derived CDR1 and CDR2 are SNHLY and FYNNEI. There are 12 residues in the CDR3. The CDR3 nucleotides read TGTGCCAGCAGTCCGAACCAGGGTGGCTACACCTTC. As protein: CASSPNQGGYTF.

The chain couples TRBV5-1 to TRBJ1-2; 12 bases match TRBD1. The CDR3 has 15 residues. V dropped 3 bases and J dropped 4; count of bases not matched to a gene: 4. Per germline, CDR1 SGHRS and CDR2 YFSETQ. The CDR3 spells CASSSGTGGFYGYTF. The CDR3 DNA reads as TGCGCCAGCAGCTCCGGGACAGGGGGCTTCTATGGCTACACCTTC.

The V call is TRBV5-1, the J call TRBJ2-2, with unresolved D. Germline loops: CDR1 SGHRS, CDR2 YFSETQ. Trimming shortened V by 0 bases and J by 6 bases, and 15 bases separated the two germline ends. The CDR3 totals 16 residues. This CDR3 is CASSLGLQTPPGELFF. CDR3 bases: TGCGCCAGCAGCTTGGGATTACAGACCCCCCCCGGGGAGCTGTTTTTT.

This chain links TRBV7-9 with TRBJ1-3; a weak D match, TRBD1 (6 bases). V was shortened by 5 bases and J by 2 bases, with 16 bases between the two germline ends. CDR1 and CDR2 from the germline V gene are SEHNR and FQNEAQ (reference sequence). This CDR3 has 16 amino acids. The DNA for the CDR3 is TGTGCCAGCAGCCTCGGACAGATCCCCCCTGGAAACACCATATATTTT. This translates into CASSLGQIPPGNTIYF.

The chain couples TRBV5-1 to TRBJ1-1, with TRBD1 matching over 7 bases. Looked up from germline, CDR1 is SGHRS and CDR2 is YFSETQ. The CDR3 is made up of 18 amino acids. Trimming cost V 3 bases and J 0 bases; bases outside gene matches: 14. The chain's CDR3 is CASSSPDRFANMNTEAFF. In nucleotides, the CDR3 is TGCGCCAGCAGCTCCCCGGACAGGTTCGCTAACATGAACACTGAAGCTTTCTTT.

The V and J genes are TRBV21-1 and TRBJ1-1; no check of the table's D call, TRBD1, against the DNA was made. TRBV21-1 is tagged as a pseudogene. The CDR3 has 14 residues. The CDR3, as DNA: TGTGCCAGCAGAGGGCAGGGGGGATTCACTGAAGCTTTCTTT. Amino acid sequence: CASRGQGGFTEAFF.

This clone was seen just once. The chain uses TRBV28 and TRBJ1-2, with D perhaps matching TRBD1 (6 bases). The CDR3 has 14 residues. Germline CDR1 and CDR2: MDHEN and SYDVKM. Trimming cost V 2 bases and J 5 bases, with 12 bases left between them. The CDR3 region has the DNA TGTGCCAGCAGTTTACCAGGGGATAAGTATGGCTACACCTTC. Translation: CASSLPGDKYGYTF.

The CDR3 is CASSLAVGEATGELFF. The CDR3 nucleotides are TGCGCCAGCAGCTTGGCCGTGGGGGAGGCCACCGGGGAGCTGTTTTTT. The chain carries TRBV5-1 and TRBJ2-2; D is perhaps TRBD2 (6 bases). Germline V lookup: CDR1 SGHRS, CDR2 YFSETQ. The ends were cut back, 0 bases at V and 4 bases at J, with 13 bases in the middle. The CDR3 length is 16 residues.